Described below is a single TCR beta chain sequence and its context. Its antigen is unidentified. Per germline, CDR1 LNHDA and CDR2 SQIVND (reference sequence). V dropped 3 bases and J dropped 7 bases, with 7 bases sitting between them. This CDR3 has 13 residues. This entry is derived from a study of CD8+CD57+ T cells in acquired aplastic anemia. Study-level information: Quantities of DNA derived from sorted CD4+ and CD8+ cells averaged about 3.2 ug. Findings and caveats of the study: Significant differences in CD8+ Simpson's diversity were not observed between patients and controls. Overlap between patients and controls comprised almost 30 CD8+ CDR3 sequences.

The sequenced patients had an expansion of CD8+CD57+ cells seen by flow cytometry. Receipt of therapy had not occurred in any patient by the time of blood sampling. The study profiled TCR beta VDJ and CDR3 using genomic DNA as template. In TCRdb, the reads were re-called with MiXCR into one record per CDR3 protein. The sample has about 180,000 distinct CDR3 sequences, around 60% seen once. The specimen sequenced was sorted CD4+, CD8+, or CD8+CD57+ T cells (not recorded which) from PBMCs. The clonotype originates from a human donor with aplastic anemia. The chain recombines TRBV19 with TRBJ1-6; D not resolved. DNA of the CDR3: TGTGCCAGTAGTATGGGCAAAAATTCACCCCTCCACTTT. It is translated as CASSMGKNSPLHF.